Following are 7 T cell receptor beta chains from one sample sequenced in a study of cytomegalovirus exposure and HLA in healthy donors. In the PCR, 60 Vbeta and 13 Jbeta primers were used. Profiled with immunoSEQ multiplex PCR; TCRdb holds only in-frame clones, not every one. The data hold under 120,000 clones, with around 80% observed a single time. Specimen: PBMCs. Receptor source: a woman aged 40 to 50 in good health and CMV-seronegative.

The chain employs TRBV10-3 and TRBJ1-2, with 10 nucleotides matching TRBD1. Germline V CDR1 and CDR2: ENHRY, SYGVKD. V trimming: 3 bases; J trimming: 8 bases; junction bases outside the gene matches: 6. This CDR3 is 14 amino acids long. This CDR3 reads CAISDYGQGGGYTF. In DNA, the CDR3 is TGTGCCATCAGTGACTACGGACAGGGGGGCGGCTACACCTTC.

For this clone: The germline gene is not matched at one end of the junction; a read error may be the cause. CDR3 coding DNA: TGTGCCAGCAGTCTCCATTCCCTCCCACAGGGGGCCAGGGTAATACTCTTC. Its protein product is CASSLHSLPQGARVILF. The chain employs TRBV27 and TRBJ2-1, with 9 positions matching TRBD1. The CDR3 covers 17 residues. CDR1 MNHEY and CDR2 SMNVEV come from the germline V gene (reference sequence).

There are a few counts of this clone. The genes are TRBV19 and TRBJ2-7; 7 nucleotides line up with TRBD1. The germline CDR1 and CDR2 sequences are LNHDA and SQIVND (reference sequence). CDR3 length: 15 amino acids. Trimming removed 4 bases from V and 2 bases from J; junction bases left unmatched: 8. The CDR3 spells CASSTLTGITYEQYF. As DNA, the CDR3 is TGTGCCAGTAGTACCTTGACAGGGATCACCTACGAGCAGTACTTC.

This clone showed up just once. For the CDR3, the DNA is TGTGCCAGCTCACCCCTCAGGGATACGTCCTACGAGCAGTACTTC. It translates to CASSPLRDTSYEQYF. This chain links TRBV18 with TRBJ2-7; D possibly corresponds to TRBD1 (5 bases). CDR3 length: 15 amino acids. V shed 3 bases and J shed 1 base, with 13 bases lying between them. The V gene's germline CDR1 is KGHSH and CDR2 LQKENI. Full variable domain (rest looked up from reference TRBV18 and TRBJ2-7): NAGVMQNPRHLVRRRGQEARLRCSPMKGHSHVYWYRQLPEEGLKFMVYLQKENIIDESGMPKERFSAEFPKEGPSILRIQQVVRGDSAAYFCASSPLRDTSYEQYFGPGTRLTVT.

J is TRBJ2-5 and V is TRBV27; TRBD2 aligns across 16 bases. The CDR3 totals 17 residues. Per the germline V gene, CDR1 is MNHEY and CDR2 is SMNVEV (reference sequence). The junction had 7 bases not matched to a gene; V was cut back by 4 bases and J by 5 bases. CDR3 DNA: TGTGCCAGCAGTTCGGGACTAGCGGGAGGGCCAGGGGAGACCCAGTACTTC. It encodes CASSSGLAGGPGETQYF.

V usage is TRBV27 and J usage is TRBJ2-7; D is unresolved. This CDR3 region has 13 residues. V was trimmed by 2 bases and J by 4 bases, leaving 9 bases between them. Germline V gene lookup returns CDR1 MNHEY and CDR2 SMNVEV (reference sequence). CDR3 coding DNA: TGTGCCAGCAGTTTAGCCCCAGGTTACGAGCAGTACTTC. It codes for CASSLAPGYEQYF.

This chain joins TRBV28 and TRBJ2-1; a weak D match, TRBD2 (6 bases). The V and J ends lost 6 bases and 1 base respectively, with 10 bases between them. CDR1 and CDR2 from the germline V gene are MDHEN and SYDVKM. This CDR3 is built from 14 residues. DNA of the CDR3: TGTGCCAGCAGCTTAGCGGTTTCCTACAATGAGCAGTTCTTC. Translation: CASSLAVSYNEQFF.